This TCR beta chain is drawn from a study of T cell responses to AZD1222 COVID-19 vaccine. Study overall: Whether given at about 4 or about 12 weeks, second doses were pooled. The study's findings and limits: Among the donors, most were white British and more were female, and clonal diversity was possibly underestimated. Sampled repertoires all dated from after the peak T cell response. Spike-specific TCR repertoires showed rising breadth and depth after two AZD1222 doses.

This clone is a singleton in its sample. Antigen unknown. The J segment lost 6 bases and the V segment lost 3 bases, leaving 10 bases of the junction unmatched. Looked up from germline, CDR1 is LGHNA and CDR2 is YSLEER. The CDR3 length is 16 residues. This table comes from immunoSEQ multiplex PCR, and its TCRdb copy is limited to in-frame clones, with some not included. The data hold 97,000 or so clones, with around 83% observed a single time. The source was peripheral blood, collected on day 0 of AZD1222 vaccination. V and J are TRBV4-3 and TRBJ2-5; 10 bases line up with TRBD1. This sequence was found in an adult in good health. CDR3 sequence: CASSQTAGQGPQTQYF. In DNA, the CDR3 is TGCGCCAGCAGCCAGACCGCGGGACAGGGGCCGCAGACCCAGTACTTC.